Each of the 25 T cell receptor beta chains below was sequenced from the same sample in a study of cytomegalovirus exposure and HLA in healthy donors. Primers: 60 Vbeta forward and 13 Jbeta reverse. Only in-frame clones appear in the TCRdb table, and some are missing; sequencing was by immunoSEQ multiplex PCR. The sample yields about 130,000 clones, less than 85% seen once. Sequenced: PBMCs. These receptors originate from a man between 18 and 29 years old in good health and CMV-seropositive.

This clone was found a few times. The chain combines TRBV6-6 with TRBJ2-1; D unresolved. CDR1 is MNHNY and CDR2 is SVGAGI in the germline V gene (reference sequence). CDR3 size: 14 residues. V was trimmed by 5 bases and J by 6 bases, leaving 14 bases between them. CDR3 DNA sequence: TGTGCCAGCAGTACCCTATTTCCGGGCAATGAGCAGTTCTTC. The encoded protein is CASSTLFPGNEQFF.

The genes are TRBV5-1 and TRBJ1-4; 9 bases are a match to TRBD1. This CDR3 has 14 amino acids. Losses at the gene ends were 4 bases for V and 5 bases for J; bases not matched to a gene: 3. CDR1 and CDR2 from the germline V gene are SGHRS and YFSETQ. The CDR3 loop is CASSRDRVNEKLFF. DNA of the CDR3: TGCGCCAGCAGCAGGGACAGGGTAAATGAAAAACTGTTTTTT.

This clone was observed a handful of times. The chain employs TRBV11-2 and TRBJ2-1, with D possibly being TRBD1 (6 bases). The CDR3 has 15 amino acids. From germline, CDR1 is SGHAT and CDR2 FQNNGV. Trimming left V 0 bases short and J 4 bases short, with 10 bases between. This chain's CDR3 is CASSLEQGSYNEQFF. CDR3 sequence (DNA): TGTGCCAGCAGCTTAGAGCAGGGGAGTTACAATGAGCAGTTCTTC.

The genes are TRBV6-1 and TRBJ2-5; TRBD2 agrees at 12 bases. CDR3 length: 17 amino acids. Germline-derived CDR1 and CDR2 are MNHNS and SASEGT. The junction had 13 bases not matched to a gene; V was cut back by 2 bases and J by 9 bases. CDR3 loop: CASSETTSGSLRKAQYF. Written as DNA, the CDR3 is TGTGCCAGCAGTGAAACGACTAGCGGGAGTCTCAGGAAGGCCCAGTACTTC.

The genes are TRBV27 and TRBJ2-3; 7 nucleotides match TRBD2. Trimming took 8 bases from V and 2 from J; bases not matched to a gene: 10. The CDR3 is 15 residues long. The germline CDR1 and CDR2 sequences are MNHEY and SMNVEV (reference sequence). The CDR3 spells CASRLGGRPTDTQYF. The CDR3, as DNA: TGTGCCAGCCGACTCGGGGGGAGGCCCACAGATACGCAGTATTTT.

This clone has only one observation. The DNA for the CDR3 is TGTGCCAGCAGCGTCTACAGGCTTTCCGGGGAGCTGTTTTTT. It translates to CASSVYRLSGELFF. V gene TRBV9 combines with J gene TRBJ2-2, with a possible D match to TRBD1 (5 bases). Germline lookup yields CDR1 SGDLS and CDR2 YYNGEE. Trimming left V 2 bases short and J 6 bases short, with 11 bases between. This CDR3 has 14 residues.

CDR3 bases: TGTGCCAGCAGCTGGAGTAGCGGTGGAATCACAGATACGCAGTATTTT. This translates into CASSWSSGGITDTQYF. V usage is TRBV7-9 and J usage is TRBJ2-3, with D perhaps matching TRBD2 (6 bases). Between the trimmed V and J ends, which lost 4 bases and 2 bases, there was a span of 16 bases. CDR3 length: 16 residues. Germline CDR1 is SEHNR and CDR2 is FQNEAQ (reference sequence).

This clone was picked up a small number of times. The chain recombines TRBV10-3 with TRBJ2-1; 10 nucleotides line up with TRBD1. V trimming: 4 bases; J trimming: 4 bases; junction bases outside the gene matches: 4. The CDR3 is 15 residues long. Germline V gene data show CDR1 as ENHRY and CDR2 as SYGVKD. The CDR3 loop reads CAISAWDRGYNEQFF. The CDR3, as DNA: TGTGCCATCAGTGCGTGGGACAGGGGATACAATGAGCAGTTCTTC.

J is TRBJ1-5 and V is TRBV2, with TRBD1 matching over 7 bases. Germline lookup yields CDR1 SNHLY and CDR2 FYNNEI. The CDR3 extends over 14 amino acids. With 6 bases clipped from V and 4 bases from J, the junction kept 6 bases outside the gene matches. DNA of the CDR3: TGTGCCAGCAGCGAGGGACAGCGAAATCAGCCCCAGCATTTT. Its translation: CASSEGQRNQPQHF.

The CDR3 here is CASSLGLAGRGETQYF. In DNA, the CDR3 is TGCGCCAGCAGCTTGGGACTAGCGGGCCGTGGGGAGACCCAGTACTTC. The rearrangement joins TRBV5-1 to TRBJ2-5, with TRBD2 matching over 10 bases. The V gene end was trimmed by 0 bases and the J gene end by 5 bases; junction bases not matched to a gene: 7. The CDR3 contains 16 residues. The germline CDR1 and CDR2 sequences are SGHRS and YFSETQ.

The CDR3 reads CASSLRRDEQYF. The CDR3 DNA follows: TGTGCCAGCAGTTTAAGGCGGGACGAGCAGTACTTC. V usage is TRBV28 and J usage is TRBJ2-7, with D perhaps matching TRBD2 (5 bases). V was shortened by 2 bases and J by 5 bases, with 7 bases between the two germline ends. The CDR3 length is 12 residues. The germline CDR1 and CDR2 sequences are MDHEN and SYDVKM.

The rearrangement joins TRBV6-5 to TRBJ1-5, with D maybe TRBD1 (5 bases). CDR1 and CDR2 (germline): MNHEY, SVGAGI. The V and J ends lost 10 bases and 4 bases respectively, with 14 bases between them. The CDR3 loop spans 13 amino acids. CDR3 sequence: CATGRVGNQPQHF. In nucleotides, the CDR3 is TGTGCCACCGGCAGGGTCGGAAATCAGCCCCAGCATTTT.

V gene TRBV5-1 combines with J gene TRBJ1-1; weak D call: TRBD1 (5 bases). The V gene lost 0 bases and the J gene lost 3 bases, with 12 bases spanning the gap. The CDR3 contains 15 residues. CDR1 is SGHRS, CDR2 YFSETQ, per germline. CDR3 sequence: CASSLGPGGDTEAFF. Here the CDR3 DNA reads TGCGCCAGCAGCTTGGGTCCGGGAGGGGACACTGAAGCTTTCTTT.

Written as DNA, the CDR3 is TGCGCCAGCAGCTCGGACAGGGGTTGGTATGGCTACACCTTC. Protein product: CASSSDRGWYGYTF. The chain links TRBV5-1 to TRBJ1-2; 9 bases map to TRBD1. Germline CDR1 reads SGHRS; CDR2 reads YFSETQ. J gave up 5 bases and V 3 bases, and 5 bases lay outside the gene matches. This CDR3 region has 14 residues.

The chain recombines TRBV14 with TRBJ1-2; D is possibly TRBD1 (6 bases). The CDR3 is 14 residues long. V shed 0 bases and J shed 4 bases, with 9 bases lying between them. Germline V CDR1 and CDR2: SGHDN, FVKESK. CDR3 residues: CASSQDRGTYGYTF. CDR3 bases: TGTGCCAGCAGCCAAGACAGGGGAACCTATGGCTACACCTTC.

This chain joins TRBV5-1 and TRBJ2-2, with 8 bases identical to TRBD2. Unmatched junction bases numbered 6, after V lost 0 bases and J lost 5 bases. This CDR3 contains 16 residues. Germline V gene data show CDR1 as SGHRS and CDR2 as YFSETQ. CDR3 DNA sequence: TGCGCCAGCAGCTTGGCCGCAGCGGGGGAGACCGGGGAGCTGTTTTTT. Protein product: CASSLAAAGETGELFF. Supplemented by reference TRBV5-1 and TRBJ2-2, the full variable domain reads KAGVTQTPRYLIKTRGQQVTLSCSPISGHRSVSWYQQTPGQGLQFLFEYFSETQRNKGNFPGRFSGRQFSNSRSEMNVSTLELGDSALYLCASSLAAAGETGELFFGEGSRLTVL.

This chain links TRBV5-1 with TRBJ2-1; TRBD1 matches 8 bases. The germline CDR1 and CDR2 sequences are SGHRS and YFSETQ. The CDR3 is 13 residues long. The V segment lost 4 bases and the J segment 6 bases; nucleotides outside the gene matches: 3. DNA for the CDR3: TGCGCCAGCAGCCCGGACAGGGTCAATGAGCAGTTCTTC. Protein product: CASSPDRVNEQFF.

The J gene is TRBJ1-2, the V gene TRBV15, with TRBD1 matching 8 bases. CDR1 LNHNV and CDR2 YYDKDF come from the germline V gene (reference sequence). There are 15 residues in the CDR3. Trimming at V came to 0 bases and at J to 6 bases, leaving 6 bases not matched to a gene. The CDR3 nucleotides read TGTGCCACCAGCAGAGATCTGGACAGGGCCGATGGCTACACCTTC. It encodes CATSRDLDRADGYTF.

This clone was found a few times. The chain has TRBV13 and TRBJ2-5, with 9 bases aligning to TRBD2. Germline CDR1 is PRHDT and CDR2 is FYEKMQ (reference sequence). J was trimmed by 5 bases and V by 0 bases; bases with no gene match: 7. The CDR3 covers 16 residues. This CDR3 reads CASSLGEGLAFETQYF. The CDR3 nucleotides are TGTGCCAGCAGCTTAGGTGAGGGACTAGCTTTCGAGACCCAGTACTTC.

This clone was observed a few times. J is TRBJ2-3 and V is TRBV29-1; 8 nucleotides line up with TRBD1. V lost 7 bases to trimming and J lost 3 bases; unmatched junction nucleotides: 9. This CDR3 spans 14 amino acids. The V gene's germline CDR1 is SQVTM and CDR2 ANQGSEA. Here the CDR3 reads CSAEQDRETDTQYF. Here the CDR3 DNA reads TGCAGCGCGGAACAGGACAGGGAAACAGATACGCAGTATTTT.

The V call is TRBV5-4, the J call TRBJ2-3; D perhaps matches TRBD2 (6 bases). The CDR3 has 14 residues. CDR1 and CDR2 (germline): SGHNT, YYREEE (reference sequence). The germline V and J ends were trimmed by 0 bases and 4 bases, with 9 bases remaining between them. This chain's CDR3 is CASSLDGGADTQYF. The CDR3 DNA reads TGTGCCAGCAGCTTGGACGGCGGGGCAGATACGCAGTATTTT.

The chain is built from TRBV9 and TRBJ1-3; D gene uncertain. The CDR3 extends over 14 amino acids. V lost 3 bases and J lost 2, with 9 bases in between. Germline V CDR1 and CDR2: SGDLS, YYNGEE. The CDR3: CASSAGRPGNTIYF. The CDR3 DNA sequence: TGTGCCAGCAGCGCCGGGAGGCCTGGAAACACCATATATTTT.

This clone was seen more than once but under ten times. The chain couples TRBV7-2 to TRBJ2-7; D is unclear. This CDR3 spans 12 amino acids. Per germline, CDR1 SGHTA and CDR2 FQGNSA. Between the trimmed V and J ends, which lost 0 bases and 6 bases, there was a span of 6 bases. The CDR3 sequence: CASSLAFGEQYF. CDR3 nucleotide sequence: TGTGCCAGCAGCTTAGCGTTCGGCGAGCAGTACTTC.

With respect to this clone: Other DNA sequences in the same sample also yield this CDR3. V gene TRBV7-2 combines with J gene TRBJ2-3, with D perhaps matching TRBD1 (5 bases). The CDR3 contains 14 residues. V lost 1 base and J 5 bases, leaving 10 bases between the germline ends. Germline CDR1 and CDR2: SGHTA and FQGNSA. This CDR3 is CASSLVGQGDTQYF. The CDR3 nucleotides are TGTGCCAGCAGCTTAGTTGGGCAGGGAGATACGCAGTATTTT.

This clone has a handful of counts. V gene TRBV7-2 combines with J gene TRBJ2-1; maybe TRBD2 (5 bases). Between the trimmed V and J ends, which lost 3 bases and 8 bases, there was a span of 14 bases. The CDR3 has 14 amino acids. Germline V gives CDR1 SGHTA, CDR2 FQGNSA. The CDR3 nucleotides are TGTGCCAGCAGCTTCGAAAGCGGATACTATGAGCAGTTCTTC. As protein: CASSFESGYYEQFF.